These 16 T cell receptor beta chains were all obtained from the same sample, sequenced in a study of blood T cell repertoires in COVID-19. Using immunoSEQ multiplex PCR, the repertoire was profiled, and TCRdb retains in-frame clones only, with some absent. This table has 27,000 or so clones, 82% appearing once. Sequenced input: peripheral blood. The receptors originated from a man at least 80 years old with active or convalescent COVID-19.

The chain links TRBV18 to TRBJ2-1; D perhaps matches TRBD1 (6 bases). The germline CDR1 and CDR2 sequences are KGHSH and LQKENI. The CDR3 length is 15 residues. The V gene lost 6 bases and the J gene lost 6 bases, with 18 bases spanning the gap. CDR3 sequence (DNA): TGTGCCAGCTCCCGCGACCAGGGGTATGGCAATGAGCAGTTCTTC. Translated: CASSRDQGYGNEQFF. The entire variable domain, with the rest obtained from reference TRBV18 and TRBJ2-1, is as follows: NAGVMQNPRHLVRRRGQEARLRCSPMKGHSHVYWYRQLPEEGLKFMVYLQKENIIDESGMPKERFSAEFPKEGPSILRIQQVVRGDSAAYFCASSRDQGYGNEQFFGPGTRLTVL.

V is TRBV5-4 and J is TRBJ1-2; perhaps TRBD1 as D (6 bases). Trimming pared 4 bases from V and 7 bases from J, leaving 23 bases between. Germline values: CDR1 SGHNT, CDR2 YYREEE (reference sequence). The CDR3 is 16 residues long. CDR3 coding DNA: TGTGCCAGCAGCAATAAGCTGACAGGCGCCTCACTTGGCTACACCTTC. Translating it yields CASSNKLTGASLGYTF.

The J gene is TRBJ1-6, the V gene TRBV19; D not resolved. The CDR3 is 16 residues long. Germline V gene data show CDR1 as LNHDA and CDR2 as SQIVND (reference sequence). V was cut by 3 bases and J by 0 bases, with 9 bases left in between. The CDR3 sequence: CASSMRMSSYNSPLHF. CDR3 DNA sequence: TGTGCCAGTAGTATGAGGATGAGCTCCTATAATTCACCCCTCCACTTT.

The chain recombines TRBV19 with TRBJ1-5; TRBD1 matches 8 bases. The V gene end was trimmed by 3 bases and the J gene end by 6 bases; junction bases not matched to a gene: 4. The CDR3 covers 14 residues. CDR1 is LNHDA, CDR2 SQIVND, per germline (reference sequence). CDR3 amino acids: CASSIGQGPQPQHF. CDR3 in DNA: TGTGCCAGTAGTATCGGACAGGGCCCTCAGCCCCAGCATTTT.

The chain uses TRBV12-3 or TRBV12-4 and TRBJ2-2; no reliable D call. The V and J ends lost 3 bases and 6 bases respectively, with 8 bases between them. The CDR3 totals 13 residues. CDR3: CASSFSQAGELFF. Here the CDR3 DNA reads TGTGCCAGCAGTTTCTCCCAGGCCGGGGAGCTGTTTTTT.

The rearrangement links TRBV5-1 to TRBJ1-4, with 10 bases matching TRBD1. Germline V gene sequence: CDR1 SGHRS, CDR2 YFSETQ. The CDR3 contains 15 residues. V shed 4 bases, J shed 7 bases, and the junction held 7 bases outside the gene matches. DNA for the CDR3: TGCGCCAGCAGCGACAGACAGGGGGCAACTGAAAAACTGTTTTTT. Amino acids: CASSDRQGATEKLFF.

This rearrangement joins TRBV12-3 or TRBV12-4 to TRBJ2-2; unclear D gene. Deletions cut 3 bases from V and 2 bases from J, with 4 bases between. The CDR3 consists of 13 residues. The CDR3 bases are TGTGCCAGCAGTTTCCATAACACCGGGGAGCTGTTTTTT. Encoded protein: CASSFHNTGELFF.

This clone was detected a few times. The CDR3 loop reads CASRFTGGDLNEQFF. The CDR3 bases are TGTGCCAGCAGATTTACAGGGGGTGACCTCAATGAGCAGTTCTTC. The chain combines TRBV11-2 with TRBJ2-1; TRBD1 matches at 8 bases. CDR1 is SGHAT and CDR2 is FQNNGV in the germline V gene. V shed 6 bases and J 6 bases; nucleotides not matched to a gene: 10. CDR3 length: 15 amino acids.

V gene TRBV19 combines with J gene TRBJ1-1; 9 bases are a match to TRBD1. The CDR3 length is 18 residues. V lost 1 base and J lost 2; bases outside the gene matches: 11. The germline V gene has CDR1 LNHDA and CDR2 SQIVND (reference sequence). The CDR3 reads CASSIGGFLDRGNTEAFF. The CDR3, as DNA: TGTGCCAGTAGTATAGGTGGGTTCCTGGACAGGGGTAACACTGAAGCTTTCTTT. The complete variable domain, with remaining parts taken from reference TRBV19 and TRBJ1-1, reads DGGITQSPKYLFRKEGQNVTLSCEQNLNHDAMYWYRQDPGQGLRLIYYSQIVNDFQKGDIAEGYSVSREKKESFPLTVTSAQKNPTAFYLCASSIGGFLDRGNTEAFFGQGTRLTVV.

V usage is TRBV19 and J usage is TRBJ2-7; TRBD1 matches at 9 bases. The V gene end was trimmed by 5 bases and the J gene end by 4 bases; junction bases not matched to a gene: 3. Germline assignment: CDR1 LNHDA and CDR2 SQIVND (reference sequence). This CDR3 is 13 amino acids long. The CDR3 nucleotides read TGTGCCAGTAGTGTGGACAGGGGATACGAGCAGTACTTC. This codes for CASSVDRGYEQYF.

The chain employs TRBV2 and TRBJ1-6, with 7 nucleotides matching TRBD1. This CDR3 has 15 residues. Germline V gives CDR1 SNHLY, CDR2 FYNNEI. J gave up 5 bases and V 6 bases, and 7 bases lay outside the gene matches. CDR3 sequence (DNA): TGTGCCAGCAGCCGCCAGGGGGGCGATAATTCACCCCTCCACTTT. Encoded protein: CASSRQGGDNSPLHF.

The chain combines TRBV5-4 with TRBJ2-3; D may be TRBD2 (6 bases). Trimming removed 4 bases at V and 1 base at J, with 13 bases between. Germline V gene sequence: CDR1 SGHNT, CDR2 YYREEE (reference sequence). The CDR3 is made up of 15 amino acids. CDR3 sequence: CASSPGRGGTDTQYF. The CDR3 DNA reads TGTGCCAGCAGCCCGGGGCGCGGGGGCACAGATACGCAGTATTTT.

V is TRBV10-2 and J is TRBJ2-1, with 9 positions matching TRBD2. The junction had 12 bases not matched to a gene; V was cut back by 7 bases and J by 11 bases. The CDR3 is made up of 14 amino acids. In germline, CDR1 is WSHSY, CDR2 SAAADI. In DNA, the CDR3 is TGCGCCAGCATTCCGTCGTCTAGCGGGGACCAGCAGTTCTTC. Protein: CASIPSSSGDQQFF.

The V and J genes are TRBV28 and TRBJ2-3, with D tentatively TRBD1 (6 bases). The germline V gene encodes CDR1 MDHEN and CDR2 SYDVKM. V was clipped by 6 bases and J by 2 bases, with 12 bases between them. The CDR3 extends over 14 amino acids. CDR3 loop: CASRVDRITDTQYF. The CDR3 DNA follows: TGTGCCAGCAGGGTGGACAGAATCACAGATACGCAGTATTTT.

This sequence joins TRBV9 and TRBJ2-5; 13 bases line up with TRBD2. The germline CDR1 and CDR2 sequences are SGDLS and YYNGEE. This CDR3 spans 17 amino acids. The junction had 6 bases not matched to a gene; V was cut back by 3 bases and J by 1 base. The DNA for the CDR3 is TGTGCCAGCAGCGCCACAACTAGCGGGAGGGCCCAAGAGACCCAGTACTTC. Translation: CASSATTSGRAQETQYF.

This clone was counted a single time. J is TRBJ1-4 and V is TRBV28, with a tentative D call TRBD1 (6 bases). This CDR3 spans 14 amino acids. Germline V gene sequence: CDR1 MDHEN, CDR2 SYDVKM. Between the trimmed V and J ends, which lost 2 bases and 4 bases, there was a span of 8 bases. CDR3 in DNA: TGTGCCAGCAGTTTACAGGGGATTAATGAAAAACTGTTTTTT. It encodes CASSLQGINEKLFF. Complete variable domain (other parts from reference TRBV28 and TRBJ1-4): DVKVTQSSRYLVKRTGEKVFLECVQDMDHENMFWYRQDPGLGLRLIYFSYDVKMKEKGDIPEGYSVSREKKERFSLILESASTNQTSMYLCASSLQGINEKLFFGSGTQLSVL.